This T cell receptor beta chain was identified during a study of T cell responses to AZD1222 COVID-19 vaccine. CDR3 length equals 17 residues. V lost 0 bases to trimming and J lost 2 bases, with 18 bases between them. Germline V gene lookup returns CDR1 SGHDT and CDR2 YYEEEE. Study results and limitations: Only five or six AZD1222 recipients tested seropositive at baseline. In a largely white British group with more females than males, clonal diversity was possibly underestimated.

The method was immunoSEQ multiplex PCR; TCRdb's version includes in-frame clones alone and lacks a portion of them. The table shows around 110,000 clones, with about 80% occurring only once. This clone was observed a single time. The target antigen is unknown. This TCR derives from an adult in good health. Sequencing was performed on peripheral blood, taken on day 0 of AZD1222 vaccination. The rearrangement joins TRBV5-6 to TRBJ2-7; D unclear. CDR3 sequence reads: CASSLAANPHDAYEQYF. CDR3 bases: TGTGCCAGCAGCTTGGCGGCTAACCCCCATGACGCCTACGAGCAGTACTTC.